This T cell receptor (beta chain) was obtained from a study of cytomegalovirus exposure and HLA in healthy donors. Study results and limitations: When analyzed later, a missense DCLRE1C variant was found to be linked to TCR beta V- and J-gene trimming.

Deletions cut 3 bases from V and 9 bases from J, with 15 bases between. This CDR3 has 14 residues. From germline, CDR1 is SNHLY and CDR2 FYNNEI. Primers: 60 Vbeta forward and 13 Jbeta reverse. Libraries were prepared by immunoSEQ multiplex PCR; TCRdb keeps only in-frame clonotypes and omits some of them. This sample carries about 120,000 clones, roughly 83% of them seen once, and the ten largest clones take around 4.3%. About this clone: Its antigen is still unknown.

V gene TRBV2 combines with J gene TRBJ1-3, with a possible D match to TRBD1 (6 bases). The source of this sequence is a man in his thirties or forties in good health and CMV-seropositive. Source material: PBMCs. CDR3 amino acids: CASSDRTRGGTIYF. CDR3 nucleotide sequence: TGTGCCAGCAGTGACAGGACCCGAGGGGGCACCATATATTTT.